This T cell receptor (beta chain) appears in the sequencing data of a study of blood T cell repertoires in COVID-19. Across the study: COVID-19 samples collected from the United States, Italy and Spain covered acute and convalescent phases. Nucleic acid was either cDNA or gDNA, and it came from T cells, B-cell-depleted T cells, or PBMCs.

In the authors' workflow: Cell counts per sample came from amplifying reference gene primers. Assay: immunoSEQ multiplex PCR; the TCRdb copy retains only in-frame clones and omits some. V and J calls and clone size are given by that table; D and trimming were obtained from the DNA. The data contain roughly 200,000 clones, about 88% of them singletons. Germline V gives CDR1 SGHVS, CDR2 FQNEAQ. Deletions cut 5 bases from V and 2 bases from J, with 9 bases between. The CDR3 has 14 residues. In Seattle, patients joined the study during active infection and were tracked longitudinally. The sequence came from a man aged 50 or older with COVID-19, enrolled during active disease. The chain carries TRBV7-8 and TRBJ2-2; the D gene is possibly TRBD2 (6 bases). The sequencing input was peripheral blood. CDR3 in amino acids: CASSETSNTGELFF. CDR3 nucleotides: TGTGCCAGCAGCGAGACTAGTAACACCGGGGAGCTGTTTTTT.